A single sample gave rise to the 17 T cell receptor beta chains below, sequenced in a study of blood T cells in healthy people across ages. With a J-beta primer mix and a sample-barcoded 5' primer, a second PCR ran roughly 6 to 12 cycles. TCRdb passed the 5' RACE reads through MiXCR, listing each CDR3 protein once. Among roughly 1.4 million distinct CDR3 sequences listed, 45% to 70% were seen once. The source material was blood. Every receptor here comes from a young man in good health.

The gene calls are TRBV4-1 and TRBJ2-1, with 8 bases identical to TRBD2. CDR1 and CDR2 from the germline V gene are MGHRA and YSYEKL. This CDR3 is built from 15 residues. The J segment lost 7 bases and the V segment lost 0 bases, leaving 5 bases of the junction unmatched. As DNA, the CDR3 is TGCGCCAGCAGCCAAGATCGGGGGGGCCGGAATGAGCAGTTCTTC. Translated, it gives CASSQDRGGRNEQFF.

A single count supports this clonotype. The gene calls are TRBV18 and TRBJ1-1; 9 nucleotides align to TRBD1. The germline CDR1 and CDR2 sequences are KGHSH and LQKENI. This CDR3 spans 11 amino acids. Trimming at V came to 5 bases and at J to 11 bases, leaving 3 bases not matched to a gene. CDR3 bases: TGTGCCAGCTCATCAGGACAGGGGGCTTTCTTT. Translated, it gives CASSSGQGAFF.

CDR3 region: CASSRIQVAEQYF. Written as DNA, the CDR3 is TGTGCCAGCAGTCGTATACAGGTTGCCGAGCAGTACTTC. The V call is TRBV28, the J call TRBJ2-5; a possible D gene is TRBD1 (5 bases). The end of the DNA fits TRBJ2-7 better, so the J call may be wrong. CDR1 is MDHEN and CDR2 is SYDVKM in the germline V gene. CDR3 length equals 13 residues.

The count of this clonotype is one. The CDR3 sequence: CASRRSGLAGADTQYF. The CDR3 nucleotides read TGTGCCAGCAGGCGTTCGGGACTAGCGGGGGCGGATACGCAGTATTTT. The genes are TRBV3-1 and TRBJ2-3; 14 bases agree with TRBD2. This CDR3 has 16 residues. The germline V gene has CDR1 LGHDT and CDR2 YNNKEL (reference sequence). With V trimmed by 6 bases and J by 6 bases, 8 bases remained unmatched.

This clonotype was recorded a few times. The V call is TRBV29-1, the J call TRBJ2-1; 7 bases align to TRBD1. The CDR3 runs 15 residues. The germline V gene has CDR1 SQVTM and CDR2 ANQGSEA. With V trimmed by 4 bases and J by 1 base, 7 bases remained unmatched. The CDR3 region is CSVGSVQGSYNEQFF. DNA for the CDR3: TGCAGCGTTGGGTCCGTACAGGGGTCCTACAATGAGCAGTTCTTC.

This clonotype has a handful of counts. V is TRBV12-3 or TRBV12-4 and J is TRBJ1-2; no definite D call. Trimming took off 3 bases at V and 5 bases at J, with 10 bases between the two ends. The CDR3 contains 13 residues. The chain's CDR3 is CASSFGVSYGYTF. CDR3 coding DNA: TGTGCCAGCAGTTTTGGGGTTTCATATGGCTACACCTTC.

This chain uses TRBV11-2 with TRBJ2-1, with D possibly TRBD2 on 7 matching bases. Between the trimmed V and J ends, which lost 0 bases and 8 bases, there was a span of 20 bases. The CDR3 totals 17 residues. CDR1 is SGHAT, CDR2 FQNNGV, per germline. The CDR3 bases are TGTGCCAGCAGCTTAGATCTTCGGACTAGGGGGGAGTATGAGCAGTTCTTC. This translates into CASSLDLRTRGEYEQFF.

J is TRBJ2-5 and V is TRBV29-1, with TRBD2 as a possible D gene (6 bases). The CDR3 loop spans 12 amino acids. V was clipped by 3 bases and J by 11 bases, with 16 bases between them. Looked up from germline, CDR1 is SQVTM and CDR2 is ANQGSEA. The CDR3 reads CSVDIGTQEQYF. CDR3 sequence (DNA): TGCAGCGTTGACATAGGGACTCAGGAGCAGTACTTC.

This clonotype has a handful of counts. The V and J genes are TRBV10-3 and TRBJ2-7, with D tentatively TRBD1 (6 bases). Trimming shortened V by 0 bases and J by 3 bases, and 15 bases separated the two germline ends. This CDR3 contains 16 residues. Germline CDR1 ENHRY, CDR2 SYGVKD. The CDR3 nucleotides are TGTGCCATCAGTGAGTCGCGATCAGGGGACCTCTACGAGCAGTACTTC. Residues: CAISESRSGDLYEQYF.

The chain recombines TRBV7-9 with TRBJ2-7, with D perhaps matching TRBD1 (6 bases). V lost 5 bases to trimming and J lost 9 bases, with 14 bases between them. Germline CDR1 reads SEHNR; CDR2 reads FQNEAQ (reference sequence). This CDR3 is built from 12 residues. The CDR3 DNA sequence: TGTGCCAGCAGCCCATCGACAGGAGGGCAGTACTTC. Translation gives CASSPSTGGQYF.

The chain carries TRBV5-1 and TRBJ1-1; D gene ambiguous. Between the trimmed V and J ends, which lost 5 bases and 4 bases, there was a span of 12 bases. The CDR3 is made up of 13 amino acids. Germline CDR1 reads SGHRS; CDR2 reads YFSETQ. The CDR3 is CASRSLQVTEAFF. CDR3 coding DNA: TGCGCCAGCAGATCATTGCAGGTCACTGAAGCTTTCTTT.

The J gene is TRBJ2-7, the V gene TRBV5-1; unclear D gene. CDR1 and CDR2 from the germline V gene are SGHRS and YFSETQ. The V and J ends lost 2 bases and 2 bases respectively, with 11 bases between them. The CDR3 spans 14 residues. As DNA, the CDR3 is TGCGCCAGCAGCTTAACGGATGCCCCCTACGAGCAGTACTTC. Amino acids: CASSLTDAPYEQYF.

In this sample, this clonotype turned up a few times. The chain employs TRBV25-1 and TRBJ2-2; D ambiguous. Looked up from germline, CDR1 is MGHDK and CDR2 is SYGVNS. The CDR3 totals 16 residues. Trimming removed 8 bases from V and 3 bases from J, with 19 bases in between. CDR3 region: CASSGGYLEDTGELFF. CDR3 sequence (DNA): TGTGCCAGCTCCGGCGGTTATCTCGAGGACACCGGGGAGCTGTTTTTT.

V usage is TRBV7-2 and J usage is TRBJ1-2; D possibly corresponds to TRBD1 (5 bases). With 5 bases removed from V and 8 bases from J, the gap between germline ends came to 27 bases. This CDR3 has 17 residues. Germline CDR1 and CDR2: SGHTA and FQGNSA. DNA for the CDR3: TGTGCCAGCAGCCTTACAGGTCCCCAGGGTGGGTTACGGGGCTACACCTTC. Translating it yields CASSLTGPQGGLRGYTF.

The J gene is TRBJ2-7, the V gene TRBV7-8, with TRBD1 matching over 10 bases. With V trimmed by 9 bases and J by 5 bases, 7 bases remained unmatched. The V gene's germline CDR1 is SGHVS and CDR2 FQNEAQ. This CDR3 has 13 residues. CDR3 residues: CASSAGTGDEQYF. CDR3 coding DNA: TGTGCCAGTTCTGCCGGGACAGGGGACGAGCAGTACTTC.

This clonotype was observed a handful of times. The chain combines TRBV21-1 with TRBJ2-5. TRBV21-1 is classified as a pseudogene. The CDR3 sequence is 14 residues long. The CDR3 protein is CASSKRHLQETQYF. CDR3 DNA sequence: TGTGCCAGCAGCAAGAGACATCTCCAAGAGACCCAGTACTTC.

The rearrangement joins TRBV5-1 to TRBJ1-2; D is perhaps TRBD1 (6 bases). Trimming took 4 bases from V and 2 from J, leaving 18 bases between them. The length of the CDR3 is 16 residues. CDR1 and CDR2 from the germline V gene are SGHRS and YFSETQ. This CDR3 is CASSVRGGPDNYGYTF. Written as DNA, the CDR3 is TGCGCCAGCAGCGTTCGAGGGGGGCCGGACAACTATGGCTACACCTTC.